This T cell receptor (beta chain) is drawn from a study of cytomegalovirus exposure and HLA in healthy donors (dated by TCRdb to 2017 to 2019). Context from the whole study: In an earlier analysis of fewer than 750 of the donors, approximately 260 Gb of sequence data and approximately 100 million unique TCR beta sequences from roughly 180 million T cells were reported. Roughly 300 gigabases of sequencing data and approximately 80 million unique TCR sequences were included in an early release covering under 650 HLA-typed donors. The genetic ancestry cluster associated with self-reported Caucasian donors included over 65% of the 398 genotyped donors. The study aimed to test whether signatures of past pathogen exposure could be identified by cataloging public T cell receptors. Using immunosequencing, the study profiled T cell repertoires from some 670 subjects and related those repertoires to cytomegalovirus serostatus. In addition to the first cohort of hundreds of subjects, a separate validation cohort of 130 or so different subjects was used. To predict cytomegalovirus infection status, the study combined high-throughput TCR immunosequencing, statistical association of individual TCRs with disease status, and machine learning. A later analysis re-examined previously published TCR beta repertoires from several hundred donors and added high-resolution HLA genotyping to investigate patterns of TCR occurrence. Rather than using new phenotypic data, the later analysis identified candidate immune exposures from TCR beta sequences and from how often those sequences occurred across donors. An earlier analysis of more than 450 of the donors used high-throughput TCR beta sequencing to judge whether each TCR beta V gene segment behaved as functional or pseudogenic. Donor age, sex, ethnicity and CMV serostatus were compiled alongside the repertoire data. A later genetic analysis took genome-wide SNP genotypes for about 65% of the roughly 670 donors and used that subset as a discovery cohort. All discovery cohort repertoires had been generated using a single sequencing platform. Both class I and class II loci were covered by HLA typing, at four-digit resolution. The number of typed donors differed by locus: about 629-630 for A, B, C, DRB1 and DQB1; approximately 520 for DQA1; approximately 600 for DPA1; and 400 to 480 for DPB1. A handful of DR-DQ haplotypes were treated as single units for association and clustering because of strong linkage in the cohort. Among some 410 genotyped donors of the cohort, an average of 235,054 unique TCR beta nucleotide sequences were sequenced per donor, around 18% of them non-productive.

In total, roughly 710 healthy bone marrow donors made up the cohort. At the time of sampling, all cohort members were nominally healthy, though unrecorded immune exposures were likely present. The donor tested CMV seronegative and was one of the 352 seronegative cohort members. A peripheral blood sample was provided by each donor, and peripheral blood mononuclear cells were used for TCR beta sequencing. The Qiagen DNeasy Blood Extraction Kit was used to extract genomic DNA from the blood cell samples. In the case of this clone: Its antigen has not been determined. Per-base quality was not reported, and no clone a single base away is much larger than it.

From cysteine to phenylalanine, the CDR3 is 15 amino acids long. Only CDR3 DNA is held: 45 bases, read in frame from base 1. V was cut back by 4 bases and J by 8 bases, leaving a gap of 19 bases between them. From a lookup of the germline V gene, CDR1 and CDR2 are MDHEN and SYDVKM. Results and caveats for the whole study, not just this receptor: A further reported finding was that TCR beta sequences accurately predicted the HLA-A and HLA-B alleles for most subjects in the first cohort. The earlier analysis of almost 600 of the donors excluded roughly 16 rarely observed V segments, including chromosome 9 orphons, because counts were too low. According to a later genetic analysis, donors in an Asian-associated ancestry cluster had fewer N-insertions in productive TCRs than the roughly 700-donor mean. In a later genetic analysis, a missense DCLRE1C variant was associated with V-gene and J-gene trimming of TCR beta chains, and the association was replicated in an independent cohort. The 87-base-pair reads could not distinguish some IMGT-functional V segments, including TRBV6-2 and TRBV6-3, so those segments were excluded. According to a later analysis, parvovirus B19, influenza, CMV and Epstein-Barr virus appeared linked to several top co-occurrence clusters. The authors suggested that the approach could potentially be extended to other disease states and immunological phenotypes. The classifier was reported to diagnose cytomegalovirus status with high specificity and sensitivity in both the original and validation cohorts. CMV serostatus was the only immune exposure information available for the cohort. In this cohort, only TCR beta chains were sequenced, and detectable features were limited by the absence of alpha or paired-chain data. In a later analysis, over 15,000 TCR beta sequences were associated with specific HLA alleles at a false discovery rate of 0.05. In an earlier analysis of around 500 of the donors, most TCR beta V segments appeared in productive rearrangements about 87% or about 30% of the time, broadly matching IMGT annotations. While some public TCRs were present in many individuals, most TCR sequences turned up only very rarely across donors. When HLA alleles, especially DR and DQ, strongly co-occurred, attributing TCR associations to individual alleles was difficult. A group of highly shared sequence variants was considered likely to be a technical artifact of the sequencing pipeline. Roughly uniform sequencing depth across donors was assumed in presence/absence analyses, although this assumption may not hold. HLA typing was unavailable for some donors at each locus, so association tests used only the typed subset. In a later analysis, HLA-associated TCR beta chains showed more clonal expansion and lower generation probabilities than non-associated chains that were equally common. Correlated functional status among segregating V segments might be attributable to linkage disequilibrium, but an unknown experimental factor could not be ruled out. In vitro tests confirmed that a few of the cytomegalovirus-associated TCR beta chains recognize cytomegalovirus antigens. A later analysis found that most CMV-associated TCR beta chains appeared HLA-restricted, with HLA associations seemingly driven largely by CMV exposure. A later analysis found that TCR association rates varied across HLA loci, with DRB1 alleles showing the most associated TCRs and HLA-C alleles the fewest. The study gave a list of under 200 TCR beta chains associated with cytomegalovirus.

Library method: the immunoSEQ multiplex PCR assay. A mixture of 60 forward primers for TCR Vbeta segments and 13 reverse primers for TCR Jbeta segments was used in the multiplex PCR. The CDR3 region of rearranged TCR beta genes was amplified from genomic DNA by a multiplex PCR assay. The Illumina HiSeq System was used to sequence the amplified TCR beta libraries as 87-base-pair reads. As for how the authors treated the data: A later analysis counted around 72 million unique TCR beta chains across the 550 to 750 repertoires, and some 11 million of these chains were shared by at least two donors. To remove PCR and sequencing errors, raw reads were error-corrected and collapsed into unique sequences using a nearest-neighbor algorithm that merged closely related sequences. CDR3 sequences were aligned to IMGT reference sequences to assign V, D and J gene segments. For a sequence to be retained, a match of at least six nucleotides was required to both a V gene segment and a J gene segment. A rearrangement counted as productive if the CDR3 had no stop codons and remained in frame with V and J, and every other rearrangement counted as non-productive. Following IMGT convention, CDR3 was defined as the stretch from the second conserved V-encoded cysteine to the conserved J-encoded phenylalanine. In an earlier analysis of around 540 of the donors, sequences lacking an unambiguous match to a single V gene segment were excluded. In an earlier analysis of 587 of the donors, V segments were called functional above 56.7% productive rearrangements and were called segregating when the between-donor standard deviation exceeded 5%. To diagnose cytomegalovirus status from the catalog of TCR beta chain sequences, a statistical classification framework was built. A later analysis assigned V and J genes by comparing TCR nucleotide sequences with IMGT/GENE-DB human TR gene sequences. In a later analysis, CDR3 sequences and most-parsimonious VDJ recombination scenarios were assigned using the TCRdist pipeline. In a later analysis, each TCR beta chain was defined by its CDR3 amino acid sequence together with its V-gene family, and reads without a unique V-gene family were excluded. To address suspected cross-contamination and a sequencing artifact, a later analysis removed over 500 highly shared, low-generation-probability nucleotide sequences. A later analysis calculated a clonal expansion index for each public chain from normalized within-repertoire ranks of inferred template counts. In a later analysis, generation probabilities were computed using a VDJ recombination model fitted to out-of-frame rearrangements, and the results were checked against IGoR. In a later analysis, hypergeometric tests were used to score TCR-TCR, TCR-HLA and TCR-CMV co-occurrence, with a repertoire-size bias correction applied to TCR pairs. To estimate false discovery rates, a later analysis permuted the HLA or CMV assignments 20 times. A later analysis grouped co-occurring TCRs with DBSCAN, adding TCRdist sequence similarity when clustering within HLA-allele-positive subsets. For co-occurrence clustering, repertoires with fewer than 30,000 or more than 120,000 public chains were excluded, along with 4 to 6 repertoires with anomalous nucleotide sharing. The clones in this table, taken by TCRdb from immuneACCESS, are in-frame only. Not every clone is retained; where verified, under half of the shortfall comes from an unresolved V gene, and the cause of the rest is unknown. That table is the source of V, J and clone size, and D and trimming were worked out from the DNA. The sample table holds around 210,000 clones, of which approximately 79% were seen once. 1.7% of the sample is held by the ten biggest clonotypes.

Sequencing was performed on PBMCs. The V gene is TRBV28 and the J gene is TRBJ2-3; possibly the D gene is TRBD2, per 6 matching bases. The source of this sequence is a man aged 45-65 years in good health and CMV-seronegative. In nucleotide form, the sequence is TGTGCCAGCAGTTCTCCTTCCCTGCAGGGAGGTACGCAGTATTTT. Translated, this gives CASSSPSLQGGTQYF.